Given below is one T cell receptor beta chain in context. Its antigen remains unidentified. Researchers ran the PCR with 60 Vbeta and 13 Jbeta primers. Using immunoSEQ multiplex PCR, the repertoire was profiled, and TCRdb retains in-frame clones only, with some absent. The repertoire has some 180,000 clones, approximately 80% of them found once; the top ten carry less than 2%. This entry comes from a study of cytomegalovirus exposure and HLA in healthy donors. Study-level findings and limits: Altogether, around 160 TCR beta chains were recorded as cytomegalovirus-associated. Confirmation was obtained in vitro that a few CMV-associated chains are specific for CMV antigens.

Trimming shortened V by 4 bases and J by 4 bases, and 12 bases separated the two germline ends. The V gene's germline CDR1 is MNHEY and CDR2 SMNVEV (reference sequence). The CDR3 consists of 14 residues. In nominal health when sampled, donors likely had unrecorded immune exposures nonetheless. The V call is TRBV27, the J call TRBJ2-3; D is perhaps TRBD2 (6 bases). The sequencing input was PBMCs. The sequence was collected from a young woman in good health and CMV-seronegative. This CDR3 reads CASSYSGRADTQYF. CDR3 DNA sequence: TGTGCCAGCAGTTATAGCGGAAGGGCAGATACGCAGTATTTT.